This is a list of T cell receptor beta chains from one sample in a study of T cell repertoires in cytomegalovirus infection. From the reads, TCRdb called clonotypes with MiXCR, one entry per CDR3 protein. The table records hundreds of thousands of distinct CDR3 sequences, around 9.1% of them present only once. Sequenced input: PBMCs. Receptors originate from a human donor in good health (CMV status not recorded). Some clones in this sample may be carry-over from other donors' samples. CDR3s include the opening cysteine and the closing phenylalanine or tryptophan. D genes are given only for firm matches. Clone size is shown for a subset of rows, as once, few, many or a class of expanded clone.

>-|TRBJ2-5|few|TRBV7-9
CASSPPSDIHSWTQYF
TGTGCCAGCAGCCCCCCCTCAGACATACACAGTTGGACCCAGTACTTC
>TRBD2|TRBJ2-3|many|TRBV7-6
CASSLALAGDTDTQYF
TGTGCCAGCAGCTTAGCACTAGCGGGGGATACAGATACGCAGTATTTT
>-|TRBJ2-5|-|TRBV7-2
CASSLEVGNQYF
TGTGCCAGCAGCTTAGAAGTCGGGAACCAGTACTTC
>-|TRBJ2-5|many|TRBV28
CASSLSSWQETQYF
TGTGCCAGCAGTTTATCGAGTTGGCAAGAGACCCAGTACTTC
>-|TRBJ1-2|many|TRBV7-2
CASSLGGSYGYTF
TGTGCCAGCAGCTTAGGGGGGTCCTATGGCTACACCTTC
>TRBD1|TRBJ2-5|-|TRBV12-3/TRBV12-4
CASSRGRDSIRETQYF
TGTGCCAGCAGCAGAGGAAGGGACAGTATTCGAGAGACCCAGTACTTC
>TRBD2|TRBJ2-5|-|TRBV7-3
CASSPGGLAQETQYF
TGTGCCAGCAGCCCTGGGGGACTAGCGCAAGAGACCCAGTACTTC
>-|TRBJ2-1|few|TRBV15
CATSHPAAPRGQFF
TGTGCCACCAGCCACCCGGCGGCTCCCAGGGGGCAGTTCTTC
>-|TRBJ2-2|few|TRBV3-1
CASSQDPAASSGELFF
TGTGCCAGCAGCCAAGATCCAGCGGCCTCCTCCGGGGAGCTGTTTTTT
>-|TRBJ1-6|few|TRBV7-2
CASSPVVEVYNSPLHF
TGTGCCAGCAGCCCGGTGGTGGAGGTGTATAATTCACCCCTCCACTTT
>-|TRBJ2-5|-|TRBV7-7
CASSLEAFQETQYF
TGTGCTAGCAGCTTAGAGGCTTTCCAAGAGACCCAGTACTTC
>-|TRBJ2-3|many|TRBV7-2
CASSPRQGGDTQYF
TGTGCCAGCAGCCCAAGACAGGGAGGAGATACGCAGTATTTT
>-|TRBJ1-1|many|TRBV6-1
CATARAFGGTEAFF
TGTGCCACCGCCCGGGCCTTCGGAGGCACTGAAGCTTTCTTT
>-|TRBJ1-1|many|TRBV18
CASSPMMNTEAFF
TGTGCCAGCTCACCGATGATGAACACTGAAGCTTTCTTT
>TRBD1|TRBJ1-1|few|TRBV18
CASSRTGEPTEAFF
TGTGCCAGCTCTCGGACAGGGGAGCCCACTGAAGCTTTCTTT